The text below deals with one T cell receptor (beta chain). As originally analysed: Quantification of nucleated cells was approximated via reference gene primer amplification. The data were produced by immunoSEQ multiplex PCR, yet TCRdb's version contains in-frame clones alone and is incomplete. V and J calls and clone size are as listed in that table; D and trimming were resolved from the DNA. The top ten hold 2% to 2.5% of the sample, which has some 180,000 clones, about 88% seen once. This CDR3 is 16 amino acids long. The germline gives CDR1 MNHEY, CDR2 SVGAGI. V lost 4 bases to trimming and J lost 1 base; unmatched junction nucleotides: 8. The data are from a study of blood T cell repertoires in COVID-19. The wider study: The United States, Italy and Spain provided the acute and convalescent COVID-19 samples.

This chain joins TRBV6-5 and TRBJ2-7; 9 nucleotides align to TRBD2. This sequence was found in a man between 45 and 60 years old who had recovered from COVID-19. Sample: peripheral blood. The CDR3 sequence is CASSLGGGAPSYEQYF. Written as DNA, the CDR3 is TGTGCCAGCAGTTTAGGCGGGGGGGCCCCGTCCTACGAGCAGTACTTC.